Listed here are 8 T cell receptor beta chains from one sample, sequenced in a study of T cell responses to AZD1222 COVID-19 vaccine. The data were produced by immunoSEQ multiplex PCR, yet TCRdb's version contains in-frame clones alone and is incomplete. The sample shows 120,000 to 150,000 clones, around 90% of them seen only once. Sample: peripheral blood, taken 28 days after the second AZD1222 dose. Receptors were obtained from an adult who received the AZD1222 COVID-19 vaccine.

V is TRBV27 and J is TRBJ1-4; D may be TRBD1 (5 bases). The CDR3 totals 15 residues. V was clipped by 6 bases and J by 3 bases, with 14 bases between them. The V gene's germline CDR1 is MNHEY and CDR2 SMNVEV (reference sequence). The CDR3 sequence: CASSELLGPNEKLFF. For the CDR3, the DNA is TGTGCCAGCAGCGAATTATTGGGACCTAATGAAAAACTGTTTTTT.

This chain joins TRBV30 and TRBJ2-7; TRBD1 might be the D (6 bases). The CDR3 has 11 residues. The ends were cut back, 7 bases at V and 6 bases at J, with 13 bases in the middle. Per germline, CDR1 GTSNPN and CDR2 SVGIG (reference sequence). The CDR3 is CALLQGFEQYF. CDR3 nucleotides: TGTGCCTTACTCCAGGGGTTCGAGCAGTACTTC.

The chain couples TRBV28 to TRBJ1-5; 7 nucleotides align to TRBD1. Trimming at V came to 6 bases and at J to 5 bases, leaving 10 bases not matched to a gene. The CDR3 covers 15 residues. Germline values: CDR1 MDHEN, CDR2 SYDVKM. Here the CDR3 reads CASRRLDRAHQPQHF. The CDR3 DNA sequence: TGTGCCAGCAGGCGACTTGACAGGGCTCATCAGCCCCAGCATTTT.

The chain uses TRBV6-2 or TRBV6-3 and TRBJ2-7, with 13 bases that match TRBD2. The CDR3 runs to 16 residues. With V trimmed by 0 bases and J by 4 bases, 3 bases remained unmatched. Germline loops: CDR1 MNHEY, CDR2 SVGEGT. The CDR3 loop reads CASSYSRTSGSYEQYF. In nucleotides, the CDR3 is TGTGCCAGCAGTTACTCGCGGACTAGCGGGAGTTACGAGCAGTACTTC.

The chain uses TRBV7-2 and TRBJ1-1; D is uncertain. V lost 3 bases and J lost 5, with 10 bases in between. The CDR3 consists of 13 residues. Germline V gene data show CDR1 as SGHTA and CDR2 as FQGNSA. CDR3 sequence reads: CASSFSPGTEAFF. DNA of the CDR3: TGTGCCAGCAGCTTCTCCCCAGGTACTGAAGCTTTCTTT. Full variable domain (remainder filled in from reference TRBV7-2 and TRBJ1-1): GAGVSQSPSNKVTEKGKDVELRCDPISGHTALYWYRQSLGQGLEFLIYFQGNSAPDKSGLPSDRFSAERTGGSVSTLTIQRTQQEDSAVYLCASSFSPGTEAFFGQGTRLTVV.

The V call is TRBV30, the J call TRBJ1-2; D perhaps matches TRBD1 (6 bases). Trimming pared 4 bases from V and 4 bases from J, leaving 13 bases between. The CDR3 has 13 residues. CDR1 and CDR2 (germline): GTSNPN, SVGIG (reference sequence). CDR3: CAWNVGGAYGYTF. The CDR3 DNA is TGTGCCTGGAATGTGGGGGGCGCCTATGGCTACACCTTC.

J is TRBJ1-4 and V is TRBV5-1, with TRBD1 as a possible D gene (6 bases). Germline CDR1 SGHRS, CDR2 YFSETQ. Between the trimmed V and J ends, which lost 7 bases and 3 bases, there was a span of 10 bases. The CDR3 spans 13 residues. CDR3 sequence (DNA): TGCGCCAGCCGCAGACAGGCTAATGAAAAACTGTTTTTT. This sequence encodes CASRRQANEKLFF.

V and J are TRBV6-5 and TRBJ1-1, with no clear D. Deletions cut 0 bases from V and 0 bases from J, with 8 bases between. There are 15 residues in the CDR3. Germline V gene lookup returns CDR1 MNHEY and CDR2 SVGAGI. In DNA, the CDR3 is TGTGCCAGCAGTTACTCGAGGACCCTGAACACTGAAGCTTTCTTT. Translated: CASSYSRTLNTEAFF.